This entry concerns a single TCR beta chain. Its antigen is unidentified. TCRdb analysed the RT-PCR reads with MiXCR anew, one entry per CDR3 protein. The table lists 430,000 or so distinct CDR3 sequences, 9.5% to 13% of them singletons. This specimen belongs to a study of response to subunit inactivated influenza vaccine. Regarding the study as a whole: Authors suggested each seasonal influenza vaccination recruits few new T cells.

The specimen was PBMCs from blood, collected roughly 45 days after vaccination. The receptor was derived from a man aged 50-59 years who received an inactivated influenza vaccine.

CDR3 in DNA: TGTGCCAGCAGCTTGGAGATCGTAGCGGGTGATGAGCAGTTCTTC. It encodes CASSLEIVAGDEQFF. This chain uses TRBV5-5 with TRBJ2-1, with TRBD2 matching 7 bases. The CDR3 runs 15 residues. CDR1 and CDR2 (germline): SGHKS, YYEKEE (reference sequence). Trimming removed 0 bases from V and 8 bases from J; junction bases left unmatched: 8.